One T cell receptor beta chain is described in this entry. Its specificity is unknown. With 60 Vbeta and 13 Jbeta primers, the PCR was carried out. The method was immunoSEQ multiplex PCR; TCRdb's version includes in-frame clones alone and lacks a portion of them. The sample records 300,000 or so clones, roughly four fifths being singletons. These data originate in a study of cytomegalovirus exposure and HLA in healthy donors. Study-level results: In a later analysis, about 17,000 TCR beta sequences were associated with HLA alleles at 0.05 false discovery rate. A previous analysis found most TCR beta V segments productive roughly 90% or roughly 30% of the time.

Trimming cost V 2 bases and J 5 bases; bases outside gene matches: 7. The V gene's germline CDR1 is KGHSH and CDR2 LQKENI. The CDR3 is 15 amino acids. The V and J genes are TRBV18 and TRBJ2-5; 8 nucleotides agree with TRBD1. Specimen: PBMCs. The source of this sequence is a woman aged 40 to 49 in good health and CMV-seropositive. CDR3 amino acids: CASSPGQGGGETQYF. The CDR3 nucleotides read TGTGCCAGCTCACCAGGACAGGGAGGAGGCGAGACCCAGTACTTC.